A single sample gave rise to the 19 T cell receptor beta chains below, sequenced in a study of naive and memory T cell subsets. Treatment in this sample: skin biopsy from PPD injection site in Mantoux-positive individual. TCR cDNA received a 3' ligated oligonucleotide that carried a UMI. The SP2 primer and nested alpha and beta constant region primers amplified ligated cDNA in four rounds. TCRdb re-called the UMI-ligation and nested PCR reads through MiXCR, storing one row per CDR3 protein. Among under 25,000 distinct CDR3 sequences listed, 5.5% to 7.5% were seen once. The sample here was skin, taken from a tuberculin skin test site. The receptor set was obtained from an adult in good health.

This clonotype showed up many times. The chain carries TRBV19 and TRBJ2-1; 14 bases map to TRBD2. Germline assignment: CDR1 LNHDA and CDR2 SQIVND (reference sequence). This CDR3 is 16 amino acids long. The junction had 7 bases not matched to a gene; V was cut back by 3 bases and J by 9 bases. The CDR3: CASSMTSGRAQGEQFF. The CDR3 DNA is TGTGCCAGTAGTATGACTAGCGGGAGGGCCCAGGGTGAGCAGTTCTTC.

In its sample, this clonotype was seen many times. The chain has TRBV11-3 and TRBJ2-1, with D uncertain. The CDR3 covers 13 residues. The V gene's germline CDR1 is SGHNT and CDR2 YENEEA. Trimming pared 0 bases from V and 5 bases from J, leaving 5 bases between. For the CDR3, the DNA is TGTGCCAGCAGCTTAGAAGCAAACAATGAGCAGTTCTTC. It is translated as CASSLEANNEQFF. Full variable domain (outside the CDR3, taken from reference TRBV11-3 and TRBJ2-1): EAGVVQSPRYKIIEKKQPVAFWCNPISGHNTLYWYLQNLGQGPELLIRYENEEAVDDSQLPKDRFSAERLKGVDSTLKIQPAELGDSAVYLCASSLEANNEQFFGPGTRLTVL.

This clonotype has at least ten counts. In DNA, the CDR3 is TGCAGTGCTAGAAACCTGAAGGGGGCCGACACCTACGAGCAGTACTTC. It translates to CSARNLKGADTYEQYF. The chain has TRBV20-1 and TRBJ2-7, with 7 bases aligning to TRBD1. The CDR3 has 16 residues. CDR1 DFQATT and CDR2 SNEGSKA come from the germline V gene (reference sequence). After removal of 2 bases from V and 2 bases from J, the junction contained 12 bases not matched to a gene.

This clonotype was picked up many times. The rearrangement links TRBV7-2 to TRBJ2-3; 12 bases are shared with TRBD2. With 2 bases clipped from V and 3 bases from J, the junction kept 27 bases outside the gene matches. Germline-derived CDR1 and CDR2 are SGHTA and FQGNSA. This CDR3 has 24 residues. The chain's CDR3 is CASSLSIWVLEASGRAGGTDTQYF. The CDR3 DNA sequence: TGTGCCAGCAGCTTATCTATTTGGGTGTTGGAGGCTAGCGGGAGGGCCGGGGGGACAGATACGCAGTATTTT.

This clonotype occurred many times. This chain links TRBV10-3 with TRBJ2-1; TRBD2 matches 12 bases. The V segment lost 4 bases and the J segment 5 bases; nucleotides outside the gene matches: 0. Germline loops: CDR1 ENHRY, CDR2 SYGVKD. This CDR3 spans 14 amino acids. The CDR3, as DNA: TGTGCCATCAGTGGACTAGCGGGAGACAATGAGCAGTTCTTC. Translating it yields CAISGLAGDNEQFF.

Relative to its sample, this clonotype is medium-sized. J is TRBJ2-1 and V is TRBV9; 7 nucleotides line up with TRBD2. Germline CDR1 reads SGDLS; CDR2 reads YYNGEE. The V gene end was trimmed by 3 bases and the J gene end by 5 bases; junction bases not matched to a gene: 5. This CDR3 region has 14 residues. The CDR3 nucleotides read TGTGCCAGCAGCGCCGGGAGGATCGACAATGAGCAGTTCTTC. This sequence encodes CASSAGRIDNEQFF.

This chain connects TRBV18 to TRBJ2-7, with 8 nucleotides matching TRBD1. V shed 3 bases and J 0 bases; nucleotides not matched to a gene: 1. The CDR3 extends over 14 amino acids. CDR1 KGHSH and CDR2 LQKENI come from the germline V gene. The DNA of the CDR3 is TGTGCCAGCTCACCGGACAGGGCCTCCTACGAGCAGTACTTC. Its translation: CASSPDRASYEQYF.

This chain uses TRBV14 with TRBJ1-1; D remains ambiguous. V was pared by 0 bases and J by 0 bases, with 8 bases between. The CDR3 length is 15 residues. Germline V gene lookup returns CDR1 SGHDN and CDR2 FVKESK. CDR3 amino acids: CASSQESGLNTEAFF. CDR3 nucleotides: TGTGCCAGCAGCCAAGAATCAGGTTTGAACACTGAAGCTTTCTTT. Full variable domain (outside the CDR3, taken from reference TRBV14 and TRBJ1-1): EAGVTQFPSHSVIEKGQTVTLRCDPISGHDNLYWYRRVMGKEIKFLLHFVKESKQDESGMPNNRFLAERTGGTYSTLKVQPAELEDSGVYFCASSQESGLNTEAFFGQGTRLTVV.

This clonotype was counted ten times or more. CDR3 nucleotide sequence: TGTGCCAGTAGGGGCGTGCCCACTAGCACAGATACGCAGTATTTT. The encoded protein is CASRGVPTSTDTQYF. The gene calls are TRBV19 and TRBJ2-3; no firm D call. The CDR3 runs 15 residues. Germline V CDR1 and CDR2: LNHDA, SQIVND (reference sequence). V was pared by 6 bases and J by 0 bases, with 13 bases between. The full variable domain, completed using reference TRBV19 and TRBJ2-3, is DGGITQSPKYLFRKEGQNVTLSCEQNLNHDAMYWYRQDPGQGLRLIYYSQIVNDFQKGDIAEGYSVSREKKESFPLTVTSAQKNPTAFYLCASRGVPTSTDTQYFGPGTRLTVL.

This clonotype occurred many times. The CDR3: CASSLGSGRNNEQFF. CDR3 bases: TGCGCCAGCAGCTTAGGTAGCGGGAGGAACAATGAGCAGTTCTTC. V usage is TRBV5-1 and J usage is TRBJ2-1; 10 nucleotides agree with TRBD2. The CDR3 consists of 15 residues. The trim removed 2 bases at V and 5 bases at J, leaving 4 bases unmatched. The V gene's germline CDR1 is SGHRS and CDR2 YFSETQ.

As regards this clonotype: A much bigger clone sits one base away, suggesting this may be a read error. The chain links TRBV18 to TRBJ2-7; D remains ambiguous. Germline loops: CDR1 KGHSH, CDR2 LQKENI. This CDR3 is built from 12 residues. CDR3 in amino acids: CVSSPGNLEQYF. The DNA for the CDR3 is TGTGTCAGCTCACCGGGCAACCTCGAGCAGTACTTC.

This clonotype was observed at least ten times. This chain links TRBV18 with TRBJ2-4; no firm D call. Per the germline V gene, CDR1 is KGHSH and CDR2 is LQKENI. This CDR3 has 13 amino acids. V dropped 2 bases and J dropped 8 bases, with 10 bases sitting between them. CDR3 coding DNA: TGTGCCAGCTCACCAACTGTGGCAGACATTCAGTACTTC. Translation: CASSPTVADIQYF. Drawing the rest from reference TRBV18 and TRBJ2-4, the complete variable domain is NAGVMQNPRHLVRRRGQEARLRCSPMKGHSHVYWYRQLPEEGLKFMVYLQKENIIDESGMPKERFSAEFPKEGPSILRIQQVVRGDSAAYFCASSPTVADIQYFGAGTRLSVL.

This clonotype has a handful of counts. The chain employs TRBV10-3 and TRBJ2-6; unclear D gene. V was pared by 3 bases and J by 0 bases, with 6 bases between. The CDR3 sequence is 15 residues long. Looked up from germline, CDR1 is ENHRY and CDR2 is SYGVKD. CDR3 bases: TGTGCCATCAGTGAATTGAGCTCTGGGGCCAACGTCCTGACTTTC. This sequence encodes CAISELSSGANVLTF.

This clonotype has ten or more counts. The J gene is TRBJ1-2, the V gene TRBV28, with D uncertain. V was clipped by 7 bases and J by 8 bases, with 17 bases between them. CDR1 and CDR2 from the germline V gene are MDHEN and SYDVKM. The CDR3 covers 13 residues. The CDR3 nucleotides read TGTGCCAGCACCATCAGCTGGAATGTAGGCTACACCTTC. Amino acid sequence: CASTISWNVGYTF.

The chain is built from TRBV20-1 and TRBJ1-1; TRBD1 is a possible D gene (6 bases). The CDR3 spans 14 residues. Germline CDR1 reads DFQATT; CDR2 reads SNEGSKA (reference sequence). Trimming stripped 6 bases from V and 3 bases from J, with 17 bases between. The CDR3 loop is CSARKQGSDTEAFF. The CDR3 nucleotides are TGCAGTGCACGGAAGCAGGGGTCGGACACTGAAGCTTTCTTT.

This clonotype was seen ten or more times. CDR3 sequence: CASTPIEASSGNTIYF. The DNA for the CDR3 is TGTGCCAGCACCCCTATTGAGGCAAGCTCTGGAAACACCATATATTTT. V is TRBV7-9 and J is TRBJ1-3; no clear D. This CDR3 is 16 amino acids long. V lost 7 bases and J lost 0, with 16 bases in between. CDR1 and CDR2 (germline): SEHNR, FQNEAQ (reference sequence).

This clonotype was found a few times. V and J are TRBV6-1 and TRBJ2-5; D is possibly TRBD1 or TRBD2 (6 bases each). The CDR3 length is 13 residues. Germline assignment: CDR1 MNHNS and CDR2 SASEGT. V gave up 5 bases and J gave up 5 bases, with 12 bases separating them. CDR3 protein: CASSRGAGETQYF. DNA for the CDR3: TGTGCCAGCAGTAGGGGGGCCGGGGAGACCCAGTACTTC.

This chain links TRBV7-2 with TRBJ2-1; 8 bases line up with TRBD2. Trimming cost V 0 bases and J 6 bases; bases outside gene matches: 10. Germline V gene data show CDR1 as SGHTA and CDR2 as FQGNSA. This CDR3 spans 17 amino acids. The CDR3 DNA reads TGTGCCAGCAGCTTAGCGTTTAGCGGGGCGGGATCCAATGAGCAGTTCTTC. Translated, it gives CASSLAFSGAGSNEQFF. The full variable domain, with the rest looked up from reference TRBV7-2 and TRBJ2-1, is GAGVSQSPSNKVTEKGKDVELRCDPISGHTALYWYRQSLGQGLEFLIYFQGNSAPDKSGLPSDRFSAERTGGSVSTLTIQRTQQEDSAVYLCASSLAFSGAGSNEQFFGPGTRLTVL.

This clonotype was seen at least ten times. This sequence joins TRBV14 and TRBJ2-1, with D maybe TRBD2 (5 bases). Germline CDR1 and CDR2: SGHDN and FVKESK. The CDR3 runs to 15 residues. V was shortened by 4 bases and J by 4 bases, with 14 bases between the two germline ends. This CDR3 reads CASSPEGAQYNEQFF. The CDR3 bases are TGTGCCAGCAGCCCTGAGGGAGCTCAATACAATGAGCAGTTCTTC.